Listed below are T cell receptor beta chains from one sample, sequenced in a study of T cell responses to AZD1222 COVID-19 vaccine. Repertoires were generated with immunoSEQ multiplex PCR, while TCRdb's copy carries only in-frame clones and drops some. The sample lists more than 95,000 clones; 89% were seen once. Source: peripheral blood, taken 28 days after the second AZD1222 dose. All receptors come from an adult who received the AZD1222 COVID-19 vaccine. Both conserved end residues are part of each CDR3. The D gene is left open where the match is weak. The size of a clone is reported for some rows only, either as once, few or many, or as a class for expanded clones.

V gene: TRBV5-4; J gene: TRBJ2-5; D gene: NA; clone size: NA; CDR3 DNA: TGTGCCAGCAGCTTGAGGCAAGAGACCCAGTACTTC; CDR3 protein: CASSLRQETQYF
V gene: TRBV6-5; J gene: TRBJ1-5; D gene: TRBD1; clone size: NA; CDR3 DNA: TGTGCCAGCAGCGACAGGGGTGGCAATCAGCCCCAGCATTTT; CDR3 protein: CASSDRGGNQPQHF
V gene: TRBV7-2; J gene: TRBJ2-1; D gene: NA; clone size: NA; CDR3 DNA: TGTGCCAGCAGCTTTGGGACTCCAGGAACCTACAATGAGCAGTTCTTC; CDR3 protein: CASSFGTPGTYNEQFF
V gene: TRBV4-2; J gene: TRBJ1-2; D gene: NA; clone size: few; CDR3 DNA: TGTGCCAGCAGCCAAGATGCCTATGGCTACACCTTC; CDR3 protein: CASSQDAYGYTF
V gene: TRBV19; J gene: TRBJ1-4; D gene: TRBD1; clone size: few; CDR3 DNA: TGTGCCAGTACCCGGACAGGGGGCCTTAATGAAAAACTGTTTTTT; CDR3 protein: CASTRTGGLNEKLFF
V gene: TRBV9; J gene: TRBJ1-5; D gene: TRBD1; clone size: NA; CDR3 DNA: TGTGCCAGCAGCGAAGGGGGCGGCAATCAGCCCCAGCATTTT; CDR3 protein: CASSEGGGNQPQHF
V gene: TRBV12-3/TRBV12-4; J gene: TRBJ1-6; D gene: NA; clone size: NA; CDR3 DNA: TGTGCCAGCAGTTTAGGCGGGGATTCACCCCTCCACTTT; CDR3 protein: CASSLGGDSPLHF
V gene: TRBV14; J gene: TRBJ1-1; D gene: TRBD1; clone size: NA; CDR3 DNA: TGTGCCAGCAGCAATACAGGGGGCGAAGCTTTCTTT; CDR3 protein: CASSNTGGEAFF
V gene: TRBV7-2; J gene: TRBJ2-7; D gene: NA; clone size: NA; CDR3 DNA: TGTGCCAGCAGCCCCGTCTCGGGGGAGTTGTACTTC; CDR3 protein: CASSPVSGELYF
V gene: TRBV10-3; J gene: TRBJ2-7; D gene: TRBD1; clone size: NA; CDR3 DNA: TGTGCCATCAGTGCCGGGACAGGGGAGGCCTACGAGCAGTACTTC; CDR3 protein: CAISAGTGEAYEQYF
V gene: TRBV19; J gene: TRBJ2-1; D gene: TRBD2; clone size: NA; CDR3 DNA: TGTGCCAGTAGTATCCAGGCTAGCGGGAGGGATGAGCAGTTCTTC; CDR3 protein: CASSIQASGRDEQFF
V gene: TRBV9; J gene: TRBJ2-3; D gene: TRBD2; clone size: NA; CDR3 DNA: TGTGCCAGCAGCTATACTAGCGGGAGCACAGATACGCAGTATTTT; CDR3 protein: CASSYTSGSTDTQYF
V gene: TRBV6-5; J gene: TRBJ1-1; D gene: TRBD1; clone size: NA; CDR3 DNA: TGTGCCAGCAGTTACTGGGGACAGGGGAACACTGAAGCTTTCTTT; CDR3 protein: CASSYWGQGNTEAFF
V gene: TRBV28; J gene: TRBJ2-7; D gene: TRBD2; clone size: few; CDR3 DNA: TGTGCCAGCAGTTTAATACTAGCGGGCGATACCTACGAGCAGTACTTC; CDR3 protein: CASSLILAGDTYEQYF
V gene: TRBV6-1; J gene: TRBJ2-5; D gene: NA; clone size: NA; CDR3 DNA: TGTGCCAGCAGTGACGCCCGGGGATTATATACGGAGACCCAGTACTTC; CDR3 protein: CASSDARGLYTETQYF
V gene: TRBV10-2; J gene: TRBJ2-1; D gene: NA; clone size: NA; CDR3 DNA: TGCGCCAGCAGTCTTCAAGCATACAATGAGCAGTTCTTC; CDR3 protein: CASSLQAYNEQFF
V gene: TRBV2; J gene: TRBJ2-1; D gene: NA; clone size: NA; CDR3 DNA: TGTGCCAGCTCTGGGGGCGGGAGCATCGAGGGCACTCAGTTCTTC; CDR3 protein: CASSGGGSIEGTQFF
V gene: TRBV10-2; J gene: TRBJ2-1; D gene: TRBD2; clone size: NA; CDR3 DNA: TGCGCCAGCAGTGAGACCCCAGCGGGAGAACTCTACAATGAGCAGTTCTTC; CDR3 protein: CASSETPAGELYNEQFF
V gene: TRBV6-5; J gene: TRBJ1-1; D gene: NA; clone size: NA; CDR3 DNA: TGTGCCAGCAGCGCCCGTGGTGTGAACACTGAAGCTTTCTTT; CDR3 protein: CASSARGVNTEAFF
V gene: TRBV10-1; J gene: TRBJ1-1; D gene: NA; clone size: NA; CDR3 DNA: TGCGCCAGCAGTGAGTCGTTGGGTCAGGAGGAAGCTTTCTTT; CDR3 protein: CASSESLGQEEAFF
V gene: TRBV7-2; J gene: TRBJ1-5; D gene: NA; clone size: NA; CDR3 DNA: TGTGCCAGCAGCTTAGAGGGAGGGAACAGTAATCAGCCCCAGCATTTT; CDR3 protein: CASSLEGGNSNQPQHF
V gene: TRBV19; J gene: TRBJ2-1; D gene: TRBD1; clone size: NA; CDR3 DNA: TGTGCCAGTAGTTCCGGACAGGGGTGGGACAATGAGCAGTTCTTC; CDR3 protein: CASSSGQGWDNEQFF
V gene: TRBV24-1; J gene: TRBJ2-1; D gene: NA; clone size: once; CDR3 DNA: TGTGCCACCAGTGATTGGGCAGTTTACAATGAGCAGTTCTTC; CDR3 protein: CATSDWAVYNEQFF
V gene: TRBV5-1; J gene: TRBJ1-5; D gene: NA; clone size: NA; CDR3 DNA: TGCGCCAGCAGCTTGGTTTCGGGGCCTGGGCAGCCCCAGCATTTT; CDR3 protein: CASSLVSGPGQPQHF
V gene: TRBV18; J gene: TRBJ1-6; D gene: NA; clone size: once; CDR3 DNA: TGTGTCAGCCGACAAGGAGCCAATTCACCCCTCCACTTT; CDR3 protein: CVSRQGANSPLHF
V gene: TRBV6-6; J gene: TRBJ2-7; D gene: TRBD1; clone size: NA; CDR3 DNA: TGTGCCAGCAGTCGACAGGGGGCCACCTACGAGCAGTACTTC; CDR3 protein: CASSRQGATYEQYF
V gene: TRBV6-1; J gene: TRBJ1-4; D gene: TRBD1; clone size: NA; CDR3 DNA: TGTGCCAGCAGTGAACAGGGGGCGGGTAATGAAAAACTGTTTTTT; CDR3 protein: CASSEQGAGNEKLFF
V gene: TRBV5-1; J gene: TRBJ2-1; D gene: NA; clone size: few; CDR3 DNA: TGCGCCAGCAGCTGGAGGGGGCGCTGGGCAAGCTCCTACAATGAGCAGTTCTTC; CDR3 protein: CASSWRGRWASSYNEQFF
V gene: TRBV6-4; J gene: TRBJ2-1; D gene: TRBD2; clone size: NA; CDR3 DNA: TGTGCCAGCAGTGACGGGGCGGGAGGCTACAATGAGCAGTTCTTC; CDR3 protein: CASSDGAGGYNEQFF
V gene: TRBV7-9; J gene: TRBJ1-1; D gene: NA; clone size: NA; CDR3 DNA: TGTGCCAGTTCAACCCTGAACACTGAAGCTTTCTTT; CDR3 protein: CASSTLNTEAFF
V gene: TRBV7-8; J gene: TRBJ2-3; D gene: TRBD2; clone size: NA; CDR3 DNA: TGTGCCAGTGGACTAGCCATGAATACGCAGTATTTT; CDR3 protein: CASGLAMNTQYF
V gene: TRBV28; J gene: TRBJ2-7; D gene: NA; clone size: NA; CDR3 DNA: TGTGCCAGCAGTTGGTTCGGCGAGCAGTACTTC; CDR3 protein: CASSWFGEQYF
V gene: TRBV4-3; J gene: TRBJ1-2; D gene: TRBD1; clone size: NA; CDR3 DNA: TGCGCCAGCAGCCAAGCTTCAACAGGGGACTTGGGCTACACCTTC; CDR3 protein: CASSQASTGDLGYTF
V gene: TRBV24-1; J gene: TRBJ2-1; D gene: NA; clone size: NA; CDR3 DNA: TGTGCCACCAGGGGCCTCACAGGAGACAATGAGCAGTTCTTC; CDR3 protein: CATRGLTGDNEQFF
V gene: TRBV2; J gene: TRBJ2-7; D gene: TRBD2; clone size: NA; CDR3 DNA: TGTGCCAGCAGCCTCGCACTAGCGGGAGGGACCTACGAGCAGTACTTC; CDR3 protein: CASSLALAGGTYEQYF
V gene: TRBV27; J gene: TRBJ2-3; D gene: TRBD1; clone size: NA; CDR3 DNA: TGTGCCAGCAGTAAACTCAGGGGGGATACGCAGTATTTT; CDR3 protein: CASSKLRGDTQYF
V gene: TRBV9; J gene: TRBJ1-2; D gene: NA; clone size: NA; CDR3 DNA: TGTGCCAGCAGCCCGGCGAGCCTCTATGGCTACACCTTC; CDR3 protein: CASSPASLYGYTF
V gene: TRBV21-1; J gene: TRBJ2-3; D gene: NA; clone size: NA; CDR3 DNA: TGTGCCAGCAGCATGGTCGGGGGGACAGATACGCAGTATTTT; CDR3 protein: CASSMVGGTDTQYF
V gene: TRBV19; J gene: TRBJ2-7; D gene: NA; clone size: NA; CDR3 DNA: TGTGCCAGTAGTAGAGGCACACTGGGATTCAACGAGCAGTACTTC; CDR3 protein: CASSRGTLGFNEQYF
V gene: TRBV5-1; J gene: TRBJ2-3; D gene: NA; clone size: once; CDR3 DNA: TGCGCCAGCAGCCCGGACCCCACAGATACGCAGTATTTT; CDR3 protein: CASSPDPTDTQYF
V gene: TRBV19; J gene: TRBJ1-1; D gene: TRBD1; clone size: NA; CDR3 DNA: TGTGCCAGTACCCAAGTCGGGACAGGGTTCGGTACGAACACTGAAGCTTTCTTT; CDR3 protein: CASTQVGTGFGTNTEAFF
V gene: TRBV11-2; J gene: TRBJ2-5; D gene: TRBD2; clone size: few; CDR3 DNA: TGTGCCAGCAGCCAAAGGGCTAGCGGCTACCAAGAGACCCAGTACTTC; CDR3 protein: CASSQRASGYQETQYF
V gene: TRBV5-1; J gene: TRBJ2-1; D gene: TRBD2; clone size: NA; CDR3 DNA: TGCGCCAGCAGCTTGGAGCTAGCGGGGTACAATGAGCAGTTCTTC; CDR3 protein: CASSLELAGYNEQFF
V gene: TRBV2; J gene: TRBJ2-7; D gene: NA; clone size: few; CDR3 DNA: TGTGCCAGCGGGGCAGGAGAGGGCTACGAGCAGTACTTC; CDR3 protein: CASGAGEGYEQYF
V gene: TRBV28; J gene: TRBJ2-5; D gene: NA; clone size: NA; CDR3 DNA: TGTGCCAGCAGACAGCGGGACAATGGGAGGGAGACCCAGTACTTC; CDR3 protein: CASRQRDNGRETQYF
V gene: TRBV18; J gene: TRBJ2-1; D gene: TRBD2; clone size: NA; CDR3 DNA: TGTGCCAGCTCACCCCGGACTAGCGAGTACAATGAGCAGTTCTTC; CDR3 protein: CASSPRTSEYNEQFF
V gene: TRBV5-1; J gene: TRBJ2-1; D gene: NA; clone size: NA; CDR3 DNA: TGCGCCAGCAGCTTGGCCGACGAACACAATGAGCAGTTCTTC; CDR3 protein: CASSLADEHNEQFF
V gene: TRBV5-8; J gene: TRBJ2-7; D gene: NA; clone size: NA; CDR3 DNA: TGTGCCAGCGGGCTGGGGGGACCCCTCTACGAGCAGTACTTC; CDR3 protein: CASGLGGPLYEQYF
V gene: TRBV6-7; J gene: TRBJ2-5; D gene: TRBD1; clone size: NA; CDR3 DNA: TGTGCCAGCAGTACCCAGACAGGGATTCAAGAGACCCAGTACTTC; CDR3 protein: CASSTQTGIQETQYF
V gene: TRBV4-1; J gene: TRBJ1-5; D gene: NA; clone size: few; CDR3 DNA: TGCGCCAGCAGCCAAGTTACGGGGGCTGGCCAGCCCCAGCATTTT; CDR3 protein: CASSQVTGAGQPQHF
V gene: TRBV18; J gene: TRBJ2-1; D gene: NA; clone size: NA; CDR3 DNA: TGTGCCAGCTCACCCGGGACGGGCAATGAGCAGTTCTTC; CDR3 protein: CASSPGTGNEQFF
V gene: TRBV30; J gene: TRBJ2-7; D gene: NA; clone size: NA; CDR3 DNA: TGTGCCTGGACCCTCAACTCCTACGAGCAGTACTTC; CDR3 protein: CAWTLNSYEQYF
V gene: TRBV7-3; J gene: TRBJ2-2; D gene: NA; clone size: NA; CDR3 DNA: TGTGCCAGCAGCGGCTCGACCGGGGAGCTGTTTTTT; CDR3 protein: CASSGSTGELFF
V gene: TRBV14; J gene: TRBJ2-1; D gene: NA; clone size: NA; CDR3 DNA: TGTGCCAGCAGCCAACTCAGGGGAATGGTGAATGAGCAGTTCTTC; CDR3 protein: CASSQLRGMVNEQFF
V gene: TRBV7-7; J gene: TRBJ2-3; D gene: NA; clone size: NA; CDR3 DNA: TGTGCCAGCAGCCCCCAGGGAACAGATACGCAGTATTTT; CDR3 protein: CASSPQGTDTQYF
V gene: TRBV9; J gene: TRBJ2-1; D gene: TRBD1; clone size: few; CDR3 DNA: TGTGCCAGCAGCGCCGGACAGGGGGCGTACAATGAGCAGTTCTTC; CDR3 protein: CASSAGQGAYNEQFF
V gene: TRBV15; J gene: TRBJ1-5; D gene: NA; clone size: NA; CDR3 DNA: TGTGCCACCAGCAGAGATAAGGTTCAGCCCCAGCATTTT; CDR3 protein: CATSRDKVQPQHF